This TCR beta chain was recorded in a study of T-cell reconstitution after alpha-beta-depleted transplantation in children. Regarding the study as a whole: It was reported that alpha-beta T cells came from several hundred expanded graft clones (about two months after transplant). At the one-year point after transplant, T-cell counts and TCRbeta diversity were found to come mostly from T cells that had been newly produced.

This CDR3 is built from 14 residues. Germline V gene data show CDR1 as SGHKS and CDR2 as YYEKEE (reference sequence). V was cut by 1 base and J by 5 bases, with 12 bases left in between. During its preparation, the TCRbeta library received unique molecular identifiers. TCRdb passed the PCR reads through MiXCR, listing each CDR3 protein once. This table has a few hundred thousand distinct CDR3 sequences, around 25% appearing once. For this clonotype: What it binds is not known.

V usage is TRBV5-5 and J usage is TRBJ2-5; D perhaps matches TRBD1 (5 bases). The sequence was collected from a female patient aged 2-15 years who had a stem cell transplant for congenital amegakaryocytic thrombocytopenia, so the T cells may come from the graft donor. The source material was PBMCs, mostly from graft donor cells, sampled 360 days after TCRalphabeta/CD19-depleted stem cell transplant. The CDR3 region has the DNA TGTGCCAGCAGCTTGTTAGGGGTCGAGGAGACCCAGTACTTC. Translated, it gives CASSLLGVEETQYF.